Following are 16 T cell receptor beta chains from one sample sequenced in a study of sequential checkpoint blockade in melanoma. This table comes from immunoSEQ multiplex PCR, and its TCRdb copy is limited to in-frame clones, with some not included. The table shows 20,000 or so clones, with approximately 72% occurring only once. As to treatment: randomized to nivolumab then ipilimumab (arm A) or the reverse (arm B). The starting material was CD8+ T cells sorted from blood (inferred from file names), obtained from a patient given nivolumab and ipilimumab in sequence. All receptors derive from a human donor with melanoma.

The chain is built from TRBV19 and TRBJ2-2; D may be TRBD1 (5 bases). Trimming left V 1 base short and J 2 bases short, with 11 bases between. Germline CDR1 LNHDA, CDR2 SQIVND (reference sequence). The CDR3 loop spans 16 amino acids. CDR3 DNA: TGTGCCAGTAGTATAGGGGGCAGTGACAACACCGGGGAGCTGTTTTTT. The encoded protein is CASSIGGSDNTGELFF.

This sequence joins TRBV13 and TRBJ1-5; D unresolved. The germline V gene encodes CDR1 PRHDT and CDR2 FYEKMQ (reference sequence). Trimming stripped 3 bases from V and 7 bases from J, with 10 bases between. This CDR3 comprises 13 residues. Here the CDR3 DNA reads TGTGCCAGCAGCTTTGAGGGCGGGCAGCCCCAGCATTTT. Translated, it gives CASSFEGGQPQHF.

V is TRBV7-6 and J is TRBJ1-3, with D possibly matching TRBD1 (6 bases). V was clipped by 5 bases and J by 7 bases, with 24 bases between them. In germline, CDR1 is SGHVS, CDR2 FNYEAQ. The CDR3 length is 17 residues. The CDR3 region has the DNA TGTGCCAGCAGCGTGGTCCCAGTCGGACAGCCGGGGAACACCATATATTTT. It codes for CASSVVPVGQPGNTIYF.

This clone was seen only a few times. The chain couples TRBV28 to TRBJ2-3; 10 nucleotides align to TRBD2. The CDR3 is made up of 16 amino acids. Germline assignment: CDR1 MDHEN and CDR2 SYDVKM. V was pared by 5 bases and J by 3 bases, with 8 bases of the junction left unmatched. The CDR3 nucleotides read TGTGCCAGCAGTACGAAGGAGCGGGGGGGTACAGATACGCAGTATTTT. Its protein is CASSTKERGGTDTQYF.

The V gene is TRBV27, the J gene TRBJ1-5, with 7 nucleotides matching TRBD1. Germline CDR1 is MNHEY and CDR2 is SMNVEV (reference sequence). The CDR3 loop spans 12 amino acids. The V and J ends lost 3 bases and 11 bases, in that order; junction bases with no gene match: 4. CDR3 in DNA: TGTGCCAGCAGTTTCCGAGGACAGGCCCAGCATTTT. It is translated as CASSFRGQAQHF.

The chain combines TRBV11-2 with TRBJ2-7; TRBD1 matches at 9 bases. This CDR3 is 16 amino acids long. Germline assignment: CDR1 SGHAT and CDR2 FQNNGV. V dropped 4 bases and J dropped 4; count of bases not matched to a gene: 11. Written as DNA, the CDR3 is TGTGCCAGCAGCTCCAAGCCCGGGACAGGGTTGTACGAGCAGTACTTC. Protein: CASSSKPGTGLYEQYF.

This clone was detected only a few times. The rearrangement links TRBV18 to TRBJ1-2; D call uncertain. The V gene's germline CDR1 is KGHSH and CDR2 LQKENI. The CDR3 has 12 amino acids. With 6 bases removed from V and 4 bases from J, the gap between germline ends came to 9 bases. As DNA, the CDR3 is TGTGCCAGCTCGAATAACAGCTATGGCTACACCTTC. Translating gives CASSNNSYGYTF.

The CDR3 DNA is TGTGCCAGTAGTATTTCGGGTTACGAGCAGTACTTC. Its translation: CASSISGYEQYF. J is TRBJ2-7 and V is TRBV19; unclear D gene. The CDR3 contains 12 residues. The germline CDR1 and CDR2 sequences are LNHDA and SQIVND (reference sequence). With 3 bases removed from V and 4 bases from J, the gap between germline ends came to 7 bases.

V gene TRBV13 combines with J gene TRBJ1-1; D is unresolved. CDR3 length: 11 residues. Germline loops: CDR1 PRHDT, CDR2 FYEKMQ (reference sequence). The V end was cut by 5 bases, the J end by 4 bases, with 5 bases between. The CDR3 spells CASSLSTEAFF. For the CDR3, the DNA is TGTGCCAGCAGCCTCTCCACTGAAGCTTTCTTT.

This clone was counted a few times. Other DNA sequences in the same sample also yield this CDR3. This chain links TRBV7-9 with TRBJ2-7; D may be TRBD2 (5 bases). In germline, CDR1 is SEHNR, CDR2 FQNEAQ (reference sequence). The CDR3 consists of 12 residues. The germline V and J ends were trimmed by 4 bases and 4 bases, with 8 bases remaining between them. CDR3 residues: CASSSGLYEQYF. Written as DNA, the CDR3 is TGTGCCAGCAGCTCCGGACTGTACGAGCAGTACTTC. The whole variable domain, remainder taken from reference TRBV7-9 and TRBJ2-7, is DTGVSQNPRHKITKRGQNVTFRCDPISEHNRLYWYRQTLGQGPEFLTYFQNEAQLEKSRLLSDRFSAERPKGSFSTLEIQRTEQGDSAMYLCASSSGLYEQYFGPGTRLTVT.

V and J are TRBV2 and TRBJ2-7; the match to TRBD2 covers 7 bases. Germline V lookup: CDR1 SNHLY, CDR2 FYNNEI. The CDR3 sequence is 15 residues long. J lost 0 bases, V lost 6 bases, and 8 bases had no gene match. The CDR3 sequence is CASSRDYASSYEQYF. CDR3 DNA sequence: TGTGCCAGCAGCCGGGACTACGCGAGCTCCTACGAGCAGTACTTC.

The chain links TRBV30 to TRBJ1-1, with D unclear. Trimming shortened V by 4 bases and J by 4 bases, and 10 bases separated the two germline ends. CDR1 and CDR2 (germline): GTSNPN, SVGIG (reference sequence). The CDR3 loop spans 12 amino acids. The chain's CDR3 is CAWTLATTEAFF. CDR3 nucleotides: TGTGCCTGGACATTAGCGACCACTGAAGCTTTCTTT.

The chain carries TRBV14 and TRBJ1-2, with 7 nucleotides matching TRBD1. The junction had 4 bases not matched to a gene; V was cut back by 3 bases and J by 3 bases. Germline CDR1 SGHDN, CDR2 FVKESK. The CDR3 extends over 14 amino acids. The CDR3 nucleotides are TGTGCCAGCAGCCAGGAAACAGGGGACTATGGCTACACCTTC. Translating gives CASSQETGDYGYTF. Together with reference TRBV14 and TRBJ1-2, the CDR3 gives the full variable domain: EAGVTQFPSHSVIEKGQTVTLRCDPISGHDNLYWYRRVMGKEIKFLLHFVKESKQDESGMPNNRFLAERTGGTYSTLKVQPAELEDSGVYFCASSQETGDYGYTFGSGTRLTVV.

This clone has a handful of counts. CDR3 region: CASSLWTGGHGYTF. CDR3 nucleotide sequence: TGTGCCAGTAGTCTCTGGACAGGGGGCCATGGCTACACCTTC. V gene TRBV19 combines with J gene TRBJ1-2, with 11 bases lining up with TRBD1. The germline gives CDR1 LNHDA, CDR2 SQIVND (reference sequence). CDR3 length: 14 residues. Unmatched junction bases numbered 5, after V lost 5 bases and J lost 6 bases.

This clone was recorded only once. The chain carries TRBV6-1 and TRBJ1-2; the D gene is possibly TRBD1 (5 bases). This CDR3 comprises 13 residues. The V gene lost 4 bases and the J gene lost 6 bases, with 12 bases spanning the gap. Germline V gene data show CDR1 as MNHNS and CDR2 as SASEGT. The CDR3 loop reads CASSGLTEHGYTF. Written as DNA, the CDR3 is TGTGCCAGCAGTGGCCTGACAGAGCATGGCTACACCTTC.

The rearrangement uses TRBV27 and TRBJ1-5; D not certain. Germline CDR1 is MNHEY and CDR2 is SMNVEV (reference sequence). V was shortened by 2 bases and J by 4 bases, with 6 bases between the two germline ends. This CDR3 region has 13 residues. The CDR3, as DNA: TGTGCCAGCAGTTTAGTAGAGAATCAGCCCCAGCATTTT. This codes for CASSLVENQPQHF.